This T cell receptor beta chain was identified in a study of T-cell memory formation after mild COVID-19. TCRdb called the 5' RACE reads again in MiXCR, with one record for every CDR3 protein. The data show some 45,000 distinct CDR3 sequences, 25% to 35% seen once. Study observations and caveats: Memory from before infection featured some responding clones, which suggests cross-reactive memory joined.

This clonotype was observed many times. The antigen is not known. The TCR originated in a young man who had mild COVID-19 (a few samples of this study predate the infection). Cell type and time point are not known. The specimen was PBMCs or a T cell subset sorted from them (not recorded which).

The CDR3 coding sequence is TGTGCCAGCAGTGACGAAGCGGGGGGCACAGATACGCAGTATTTT. This translates into CASSDEAGGTDTQYF. The chain employs TRBV6-4 and TRBJ2-3, with 8 bases that match TRBD2. The CDR3 spans 15 residues. J lost 1 base, V lost 2 bases, and 2 bases had no gene match. CDR1 MRHNA and CDR2 SNTAGT come from the germline V gene.